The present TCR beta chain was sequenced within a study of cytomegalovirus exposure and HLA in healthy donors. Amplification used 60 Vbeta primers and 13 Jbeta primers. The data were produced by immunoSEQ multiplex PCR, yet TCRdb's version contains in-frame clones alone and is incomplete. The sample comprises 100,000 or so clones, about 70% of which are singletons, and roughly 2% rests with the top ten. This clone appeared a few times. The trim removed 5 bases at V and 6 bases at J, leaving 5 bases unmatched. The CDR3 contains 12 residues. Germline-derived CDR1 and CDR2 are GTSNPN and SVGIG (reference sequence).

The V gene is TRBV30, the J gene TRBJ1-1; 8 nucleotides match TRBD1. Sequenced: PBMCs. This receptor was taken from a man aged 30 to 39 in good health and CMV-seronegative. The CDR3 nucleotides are TGTGCCTGGGAGGACAGGGACCCTGAAGCTTTCTTT. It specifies CAWEDRDPEAFF.